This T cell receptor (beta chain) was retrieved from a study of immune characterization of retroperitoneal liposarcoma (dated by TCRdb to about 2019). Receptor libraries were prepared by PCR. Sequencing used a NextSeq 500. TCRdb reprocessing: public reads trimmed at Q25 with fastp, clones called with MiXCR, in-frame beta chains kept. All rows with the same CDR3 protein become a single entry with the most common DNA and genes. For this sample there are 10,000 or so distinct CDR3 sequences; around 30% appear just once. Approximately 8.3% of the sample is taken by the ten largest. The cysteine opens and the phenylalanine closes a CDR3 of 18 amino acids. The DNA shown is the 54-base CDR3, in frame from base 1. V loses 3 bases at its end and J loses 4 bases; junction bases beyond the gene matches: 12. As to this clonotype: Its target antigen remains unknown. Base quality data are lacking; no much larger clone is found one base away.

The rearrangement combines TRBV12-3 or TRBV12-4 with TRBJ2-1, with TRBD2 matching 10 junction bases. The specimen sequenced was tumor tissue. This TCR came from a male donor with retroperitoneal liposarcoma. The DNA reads TGTGCCAGCAGTTTGGGTGTGGGAGGACTAGCGGATTACAATGAGCAGTTCTTC. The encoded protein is CASSLGVGGLADYNEQFF.